This entry describes one TCR beta chain. Its antigen is undetermined. The record originates from a study of cytomegalovirus exposure and HLA in healthy donors. Findings of the study overall: Presence/absence analyses assumed roughly uniform sequencing depth across donors, which may not hold. Most CMV-associated TCR beta chains were later found to appear HLA-restricted.

V lost 1 base to trimming and J lost 5 bases; unmatched junction nucleotides: 6. Germline lookup yields CDR1 SGHVS and CDR2 FQNEAQ. The CDR3 has 16 amino acids. The study ran its PCR with 60 Vbeta and 13 Jbeta primers. TCRdb's copy holds only in-frame clones and misses some; the assay was immunoSEQ multiplex PCR. This sample has about 130,000 clones, with less than 85% found just once. Sequenced: PBMCs. The chain carries TRBV7-8 and TRBJ2-3; the match to TRBD1 covers 10 bases. This sequence originates from a man between 18 and 35 years old in good health and CMV-seropositive. CDR3 amino acids: CASSLDGTGVGDTQYF. CDR3 nucleotides: TGTGCCAGCAGCTTAGACGGGACAGGGGTGGGAGATACGCAGTATTTT.